Below are 10 T cell receptor beta chains sequenced from a single sample in a study of T cells in localized non-small cell lung cancer. Assay used: immunoSEQ multiplex PCR; TCRdb lists only in-frame clones, some missing. The sample yields roughly 50,000 clones, around 86% seen once. The material was peripheral blood, obtained before any cancer treatment. All receptors derive from a female donor older than 55 with stage II squamous cell lung carcinoma.

The genes are TRBV6-6 and TRBJ2-5; perhaps TRBD2 as D (6 bases). V lost 2 bases and J lost 5, with 12 bases in between. This CDR3 comprises 14 residues. The V gene's germline CDR1 is MNHNY and CDR2 SVGAGI (reference sequence). CDR3 coding DNA: TGTGCCAGCAGTTACCAGGCAGGGAGGGAGACCCAGTACTTC. Amino acids: CASSYQAGRETQYF.

V usage is TRBV6-1 and J usage is TRBJ2-7; 9 nucleotides agree with TRBD1. This CDR3 is built from 15 residues. The germline gives CDR1 MNHNS, CDR2 SASEGT. V gave up 3 bases and J gave up 3 bases; unmatched junction bases: 6. CDR3 DNA: TGTGCCAGCAGTGAGACTACAGGGGGCAACTACGAGCAGTACTTC. Its translation: CASSETTGGNYEQYF.

About this clone: The DNA is left out, because the CDR3 cannot be placed on it with certainty; the CDR3 is given as TCRdb lists it. The chain joins TRBV6-1 to TRBJ2-7; the table names TRBD2, a call not compared with the DNA. Counting both end residues, the CDR3 totals 14 amino acids. Looked up from germline, CDR1 is MNHNS and CDR2 is SASEGT. This CDR3 is CASSSSGAVGEQYF.

J is TRBJ2-3 and V is TRBV6-6, with unresolved D. V was trimmed by 4 bases and J by 5 bases, leaving 1 base between them. This CDR3 has 10 residues. The germline V gene encodes CDR1 MNHNY and CDR2 SVGAGI (reference sequence). The DNA for the CDR3 is TGTGCCAGCAGTTTAGATACGCAGTATTTT. This encodes CASSLDTQYF.

V is TRBV7-9 and J is TRBJ1-2, with 8 bases that match TRBD1. This CDR3 is 13 amino acids long. Germline V gene data show CDR1 as SEHNR and CDR2 as FQNEAQ (reference sequence). Trimming at V came to 5 bases and at J to 4 bases, leaving 3 bases not matched to a gene. The CDR3, as DNA: TGTGCCAGCAGCCAGACAGGGGCCTATGGCTACACCTTC. This codes for CASSQTGAYGYTF. Full variable domain (rest looked up from reference TRBV7-9 and TRBJ1-2): DTGVSQNPRHKITKRGQNVTFRCDPISEHNRLYWYRQTLGQGPEFLTYFQNEAQLEKSRLLSDRFSAERPKGSFSTLEIQRTEQGDSAMYLCASSQTGAYGYTFGSGTRLTVV.

The DNA of the CDR3 is TGCGCCAGCAGTAGTGGACCGTTAAGCACAGATACGCAGTATTTT. Encoded protein: CASSSGPLSTDTQYF. The V and J genes are TRBV5-1 and TRBJ2-3; the D is unclear. Trimming took 5 bases from V and 0 from J, leaving 13 bases between them. This CDR3 region has 15 residues. Germline-derived CDR1 and CDR2 are SGHRS and YFSETQ.

The chain carries TRBV5-1 and TRBJ1-4; TRBD1 agrees at 11 bases. Trimming removed 4 bases from V and 7 bases from J; junction bases left unmatched: 9. CDR1 and CDR2 from the germline V gene are SGHRS and YFSETQ. The CDR3 has 16 residues. CDR3 in amino acids: CASSLGQGARSEKLFF. In nucleotides, the CDR3 is TGCGCCAGCAGCCTAGGACAGGGGGCGCGGAGTGAAAAACTGTTTTTT.

This rearrangement joins TRBV4-2 to TRBJ2-1, with 7 bases lining up with TRBD2. The V gene's germline CDR1 is LGHNA and CDR2 YNFKEQ. This CDR3 spans 16 amino acids. J lost 5 bases, V lost 1 base, and 8 bases had no gene match. CDR3 sequence (DNA): TGTGCCAGCAGCCAAGCTGCGGGGGAACCCAACAATGAGCAGTTCTTC. This codes for CASSQAAGEPNNEQFF.

The rearrangement uses TRBV11-1 and TRBJ1-3; D remains unclear. This CDR3 region has 15 residues. Germline V gives CDR1 SGHAT, CDR2 FQDESV (reference sequence). V lost 6 bases, J lost 2 bases, and 14 bases lay in between. CDR3 sequence reads: CASRFSRGTGNTIYF. CDR3 bases: TGTGCCAGCAGGTTCTCCCGGGGAACTGGAAACACCATATATTTT.

J is TRBJ1-4 and V is TRBV6-5; perhaps TRBD1 as D (6 bases). The length of the CDR3 is 14 residues. Between the trimmed V and J ends, which lost 10 bases and 1 base, there was a span of 13 bases. CDR1 and CDR2 from the germline V gene are MNHEY and SVGAGI. CDR3 in amino acids: CATQQGLTNEKLFF. Here the CDR3 DNA reads TGTGCCACCCAGCAGGGGTTAACTAATGAAAAACTGTTTTTT.